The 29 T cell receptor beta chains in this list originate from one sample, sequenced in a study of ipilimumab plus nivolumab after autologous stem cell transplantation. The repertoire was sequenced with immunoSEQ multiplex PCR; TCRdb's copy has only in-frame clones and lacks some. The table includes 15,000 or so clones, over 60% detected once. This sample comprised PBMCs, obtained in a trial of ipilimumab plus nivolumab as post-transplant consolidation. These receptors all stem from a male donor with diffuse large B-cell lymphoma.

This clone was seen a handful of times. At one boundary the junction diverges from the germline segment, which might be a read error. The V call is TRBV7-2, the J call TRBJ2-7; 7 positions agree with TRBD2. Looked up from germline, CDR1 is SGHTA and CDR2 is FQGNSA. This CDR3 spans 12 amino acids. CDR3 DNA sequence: TGTGCCAGCAGCTTAGCGGGGGAGGGCAAGCACTTC. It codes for CASSLAGEGKHF.

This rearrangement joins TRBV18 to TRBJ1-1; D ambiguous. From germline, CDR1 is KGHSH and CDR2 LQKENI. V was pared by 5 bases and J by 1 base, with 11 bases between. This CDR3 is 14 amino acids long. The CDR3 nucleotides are TGTGCCAGCTCATCTTCGACTTCGAACACTGAAGCTTTCTTT. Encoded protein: CASSSSTSNTEAFF.

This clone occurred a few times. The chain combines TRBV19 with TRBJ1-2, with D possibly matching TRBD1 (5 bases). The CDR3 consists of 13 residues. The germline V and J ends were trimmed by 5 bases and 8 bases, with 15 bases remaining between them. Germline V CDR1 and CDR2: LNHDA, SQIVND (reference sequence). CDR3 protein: CASSRQGTGGYTF. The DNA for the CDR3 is TGTGCCAGTAGTCGTCAGGGTACTGGGGGCTACACCTTC.

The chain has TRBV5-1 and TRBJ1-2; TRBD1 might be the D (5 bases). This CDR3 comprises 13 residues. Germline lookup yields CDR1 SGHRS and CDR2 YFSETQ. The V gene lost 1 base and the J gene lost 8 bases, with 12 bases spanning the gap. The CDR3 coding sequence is TGCGCCAGCAGCTTGATGTCGGGGACGGGCTACACCTTC. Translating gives CASSLMSGTGYTF.

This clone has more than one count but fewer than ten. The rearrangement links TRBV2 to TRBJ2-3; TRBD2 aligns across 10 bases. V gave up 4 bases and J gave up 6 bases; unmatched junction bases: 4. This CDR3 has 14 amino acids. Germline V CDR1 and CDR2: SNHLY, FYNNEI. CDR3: CASSGTSGRDTQYF. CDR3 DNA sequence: TGTGCCAGCAGTGGGACTAGCGGACGGGATACGCAGTATTTT.

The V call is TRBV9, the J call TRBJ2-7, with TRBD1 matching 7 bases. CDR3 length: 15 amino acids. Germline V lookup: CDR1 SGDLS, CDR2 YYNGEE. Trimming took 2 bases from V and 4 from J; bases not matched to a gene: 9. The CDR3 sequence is CASSVGQAPTYEQYF. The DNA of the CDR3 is TGTGCCAGCAGCGTCGGACAGGCGCCCACTTACGAGCAGTACTTC. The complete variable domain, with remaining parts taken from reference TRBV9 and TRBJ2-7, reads DSGVTQTPKHLITATGQRVTLRCSPRSGDLSVYWYQQSLDQGLQFLIQYYNGEERAKGNILERFSAQQFPDLHSELNLSSLELGDSALYFCASSVGQAPTYEQYFGPGTRLTVT.

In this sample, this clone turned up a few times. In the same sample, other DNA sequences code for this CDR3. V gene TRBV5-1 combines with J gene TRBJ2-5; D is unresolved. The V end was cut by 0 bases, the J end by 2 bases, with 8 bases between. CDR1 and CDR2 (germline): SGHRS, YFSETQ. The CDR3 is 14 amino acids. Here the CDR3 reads CASSLGRLQETQYF. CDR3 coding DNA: TGCGCCAGCAGCTTGGGTCGGTTACAAGAGACCCAGTACTTC.

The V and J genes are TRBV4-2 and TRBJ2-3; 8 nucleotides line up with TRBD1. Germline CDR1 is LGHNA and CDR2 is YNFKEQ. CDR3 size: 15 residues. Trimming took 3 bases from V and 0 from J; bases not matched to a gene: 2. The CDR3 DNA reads TGTGCCAGCAGCCACCGACAGGGGAGCACAGATACGCAGTATTTT. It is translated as CASSHRQGSTDTQYF.

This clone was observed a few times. This CDR3 reads CATSQTRFSEQYF. DNA of the CDR3: TGTGCCACCAGTCAGACGCGTTTCAGCGAGCAGTACTTC. This rearrangement joins TRBV19 to TRBJ2-7; no definite D call. Germline V gene data show CDR1 as LNHDA and CDR2 as SQIVND (reference sequence). The CDR3 runs 13 residues. V lost 10 bases and J lost 6, with 19 bases in between.

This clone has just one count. The CDR3 nucleotides are TGTGCCAGCAGTGACCTCGGACAGGATACCTACGAGCAGTACTTC. Residues: CASSDLGQDTYEQYF. This chain links TRBV28 with TRBJ2-7; the match to TRBD1 covers 7 bases. Trimming cost V 5 bases and J 2 bases; bases outside gene matches: 9. Germline CDR1 MDHEN, CDR2 SYDVKM. CDR3 length equals 15 residues.

The CDR3 sequence is CASSESTGNSPLHF. CDR3 sequence (DNA): TGCGCCAGCAGTGAGTCCACAGGGAATTCACCCCTCCACTTT. This chain connects TRBV10-1 to TRBJ1-6, with TRBD1 as a possible D gene (6 bases). The CDR3 is 14 residues long. Per germline, CDR1 WNHNN and CDR2 SYGVQD (reference sequence). Trimming took off 0 bases at V and 7 bases at J, with 7 bases between the two ends.

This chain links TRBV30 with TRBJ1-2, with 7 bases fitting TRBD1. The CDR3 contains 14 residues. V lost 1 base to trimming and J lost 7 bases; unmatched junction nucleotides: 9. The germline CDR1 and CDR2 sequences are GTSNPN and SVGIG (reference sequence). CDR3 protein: CAWSAQDRAGGYTF. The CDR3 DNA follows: TGTGCCTGGAGTGCCCAAGACAGGGCGGGTGGCTACACCTTC.

CDR3 amino acids: CASSPGLAGYNEQFF. Here the CDR3 DNA reads TGTGCCAGTAGTCCCGGGCTAGCGGGCTACAATGAGCAGTTCTTC. The V gene is TRBV19, the J gene TRBJ2-1, with 8 bases fitting TRBD2. V shed 5 bases, J shed 3 bases, and the junction held 6 bases outside the gene matches. The CDR3 runs 15 residues. Germline assignment: CDR1 LNHDA and CDR2 SQIVND (reference sequence).

The CDR3, as DNA: TGTGCCAGCAGCCCGGGACAGGACTATGGCTACACCTTC. It is translated as CASSPGQDYGYTF. The chain is built from TRBV11-3 and TRBJ1-2; 8 positions agree with TRBD1. The trim removed 5 bases at V and 3 bases at J, leaving 2 bases unmatched. Germline V gene lookup returns CDR1 SGHNT and CDR2 YENEEA. The CDR3 contains 13 residues.

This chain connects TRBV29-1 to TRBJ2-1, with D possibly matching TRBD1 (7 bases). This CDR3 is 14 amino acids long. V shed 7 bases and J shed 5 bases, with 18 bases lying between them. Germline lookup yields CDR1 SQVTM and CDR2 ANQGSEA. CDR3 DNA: TGCAGCGCAGGGGGGAGCGTTTCAGACAATGAGCAGTTCTTC. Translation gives CSAGGSVSDNEQFF.

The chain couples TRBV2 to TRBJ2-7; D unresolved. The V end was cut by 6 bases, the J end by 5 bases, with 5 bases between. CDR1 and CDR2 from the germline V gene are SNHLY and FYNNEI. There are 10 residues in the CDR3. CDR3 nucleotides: TGTGCCAGCAGCGTTGACGAGCAGTACTTC. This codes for CASSVDEQYF.

The CDR3 region is CASSEIGRGGSEQYF. CDR3 in DNA: TGTGCCAGCAGTGAAATCGGCAGAGGGGGTTCCGAGCAGTACTTC. V gene TRBV6-1 combines with J gene TRBJ2-7, with a weak D call TRBD1 (6 bases). Trimming stripped 2 bases from V and 6 bases from J, with 17 bases between. Germline V gene sequence: CDR1 MNHNS, CDR2 SASEGT. The CDR3 is made up of 15 amino acids.

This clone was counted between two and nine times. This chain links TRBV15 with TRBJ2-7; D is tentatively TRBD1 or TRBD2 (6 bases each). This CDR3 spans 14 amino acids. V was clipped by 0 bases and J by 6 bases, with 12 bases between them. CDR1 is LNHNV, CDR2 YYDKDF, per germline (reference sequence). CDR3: CATSRDLQGLEQYF. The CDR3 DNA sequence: TGTGCCACCAGCAGAGACTTACAGGGACTCGAGCAGTACTTC.

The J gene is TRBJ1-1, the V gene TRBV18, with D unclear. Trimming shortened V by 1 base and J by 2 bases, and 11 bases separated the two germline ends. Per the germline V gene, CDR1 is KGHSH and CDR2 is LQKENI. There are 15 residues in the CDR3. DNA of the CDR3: TGTGCCAGCTCACCACAGGGTTGGGAAAACACTGAAGCTTTCTTT. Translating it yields CASSPQGWENTEAFF.

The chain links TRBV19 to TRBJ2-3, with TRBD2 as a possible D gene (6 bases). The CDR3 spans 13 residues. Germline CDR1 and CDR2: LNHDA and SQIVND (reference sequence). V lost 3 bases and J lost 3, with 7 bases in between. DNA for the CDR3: TGTGCCAGTAGTATGCGGGGAACAGATACGCAGTATTTT. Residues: CASSMRGTDTQYF. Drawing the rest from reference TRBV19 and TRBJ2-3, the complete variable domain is DGGITQSPKYLFRKEGQNVTLSCEQNLNHDAMYWYRQDPGQGLRLIYYSQIVNDFQKGDIAEGYSVSREKKESFPLTVTSAQKNPTAFYLCASSMRGTDTQYFGPGTRLTVL.

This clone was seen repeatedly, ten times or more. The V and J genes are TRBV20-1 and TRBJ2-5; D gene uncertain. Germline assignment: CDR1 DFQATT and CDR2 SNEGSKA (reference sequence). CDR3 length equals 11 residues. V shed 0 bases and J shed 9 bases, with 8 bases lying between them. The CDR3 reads CSARDGRAQYF. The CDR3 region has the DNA TGCAGTGCTAGAGATGGTCGGGCCCAGTACTTC.

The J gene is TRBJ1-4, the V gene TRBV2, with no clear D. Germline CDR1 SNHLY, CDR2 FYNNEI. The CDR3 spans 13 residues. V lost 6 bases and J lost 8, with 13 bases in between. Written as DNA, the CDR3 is TGTGCCAGCAGGGACGGACTTTCGGAAAAACTGTTTTTT. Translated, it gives CASRDGLSEKLFF.

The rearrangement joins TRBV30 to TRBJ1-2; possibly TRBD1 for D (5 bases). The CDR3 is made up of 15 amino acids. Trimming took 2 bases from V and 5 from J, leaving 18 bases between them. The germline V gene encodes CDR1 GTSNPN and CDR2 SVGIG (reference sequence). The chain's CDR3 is CAWSNLRAAYYGYTF. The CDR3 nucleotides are TGTGCCTGGAGTAATCTCAGGGCCGCCTATTATGGCTACACCTTC.

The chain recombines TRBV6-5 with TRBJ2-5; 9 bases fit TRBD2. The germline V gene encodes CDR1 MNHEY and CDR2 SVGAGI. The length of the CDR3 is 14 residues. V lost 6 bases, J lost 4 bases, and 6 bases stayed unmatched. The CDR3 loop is CASREIAGAETQYF. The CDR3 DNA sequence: TGTGCCAGCAGAGAAATAGCGGGAGCAGAGACCCAGTACTTC.

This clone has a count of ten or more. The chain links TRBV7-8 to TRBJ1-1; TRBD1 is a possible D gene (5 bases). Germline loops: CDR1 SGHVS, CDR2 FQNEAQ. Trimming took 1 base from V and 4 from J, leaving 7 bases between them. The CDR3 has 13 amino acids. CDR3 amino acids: CASSLETATEAFF. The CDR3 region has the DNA TGTGCCAGCAGCTTAGAGACAGCCACTGAAGCTTTCTTT. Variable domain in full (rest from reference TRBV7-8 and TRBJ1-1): GAGVSQSPRYKVAKRGQDVALRCDPISGHVSLFWYQQALGQGPEFLTYFQNEAQLDKSGLPSDRFFAERPEGSVSTLKIQRTQQEDSAVYLCASSLETATEAFFGQGTRLTVV.

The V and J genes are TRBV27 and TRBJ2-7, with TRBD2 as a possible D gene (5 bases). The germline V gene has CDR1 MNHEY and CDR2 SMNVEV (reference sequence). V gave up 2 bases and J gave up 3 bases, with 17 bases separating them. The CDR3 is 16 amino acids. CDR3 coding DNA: TGTGCCAGCAGTTTACGGGTTGGGGTAGCGTTCTACGAGCAGTACTTC. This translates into CASSLRVGVAFYEQYF.

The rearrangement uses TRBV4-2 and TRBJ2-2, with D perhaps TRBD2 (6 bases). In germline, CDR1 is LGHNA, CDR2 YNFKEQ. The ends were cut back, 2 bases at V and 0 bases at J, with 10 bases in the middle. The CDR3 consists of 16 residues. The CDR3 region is CASSQLGTSNTGELFF. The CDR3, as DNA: TGTGCCAGCAGCCAACTCGGGACTTCGAACACCGGGGAGCTGTTTTTT.

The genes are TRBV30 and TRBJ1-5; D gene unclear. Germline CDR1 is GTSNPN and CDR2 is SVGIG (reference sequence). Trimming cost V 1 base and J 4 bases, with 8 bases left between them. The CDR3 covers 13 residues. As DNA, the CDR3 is TGTGCCTGGAGTGGAGGAGGAAATCAGCCCCAGCATTTT. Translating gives CAWSGGGNQPQHF.

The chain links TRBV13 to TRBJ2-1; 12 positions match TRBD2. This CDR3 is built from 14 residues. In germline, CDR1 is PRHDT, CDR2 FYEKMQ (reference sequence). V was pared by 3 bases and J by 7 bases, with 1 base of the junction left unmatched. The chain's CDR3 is CASSLTSGRNEQFF. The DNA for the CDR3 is TGTGCCAGCAGCTTGACTAGCGGGAGAAATGAGCAGTTCTTC.